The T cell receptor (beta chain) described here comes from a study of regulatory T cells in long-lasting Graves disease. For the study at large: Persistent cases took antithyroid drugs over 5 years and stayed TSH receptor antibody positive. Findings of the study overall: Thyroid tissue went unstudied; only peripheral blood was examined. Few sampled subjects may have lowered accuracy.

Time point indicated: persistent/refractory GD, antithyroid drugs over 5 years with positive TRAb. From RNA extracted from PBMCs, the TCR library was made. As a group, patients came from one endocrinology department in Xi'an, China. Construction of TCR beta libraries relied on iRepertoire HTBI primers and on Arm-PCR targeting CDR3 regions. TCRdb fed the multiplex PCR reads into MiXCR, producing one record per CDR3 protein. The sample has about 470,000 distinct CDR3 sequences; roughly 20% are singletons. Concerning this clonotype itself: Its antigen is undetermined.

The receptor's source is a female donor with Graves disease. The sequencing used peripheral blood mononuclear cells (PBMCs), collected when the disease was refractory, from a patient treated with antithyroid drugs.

The CDR3 loop is CASSSVVTDTQYF. CDR3 nucleotides: TGTGCCAGCAGCTCGGTGGTCACGGATACGCAGTATTTT. The rearrangement uses TRBV2 and TRBJ2-3; no clear D gene. Germline V gives CDR1 SNHLY, CDR2 FYNNEI. The CDR3 is made up of 13 amino acids. The V gene lost 6 bases and the J gene lost 6 bases, with 13 bases spanning the gap.